This TCR beta chain was recorded in a study of T-cell memory formation after mild COVID-19 (dated by TCRdb to about 2021). Background on the whole study: Most TCR sequence clusters were specific to one of the two donors. Longitudinal TCRalpha and TCRbeta repertoire sequencing tracked T-cell clones expanding and contracting after mild COVID-19 in a couple of donors. The cohort comprised two young, previously healthy adult volunteers, one female and one male. Study-level results and caveats: Contracting CD4+ clones were located mainly in the CM and EM memory subsets, whereas CD8+ clones were found to be enriched in EMRA. Clones contracting from day 15 to 85 had balanced CD4/CD8 phenotypes, while a second wave expanding from day 15 to 37 was biased towards CD4+. Whether the second-wave clones peaking on day 37 were SARS-CoV-2 specific was not confirmed. The detection of some responding clones in pre-infection memory suggests that pre-existing cross-reactive memory T cells joined the SARS-CoV-2 response. The study covered only two mild cases, and larger cohorts including severe cases with pre-infection samples were considered necessary.

Ficoll-Paque density gradient centrifugation was used to isolate PBMCs. TCRdb names Illumina NovaSeq 6000 as the instrument used. Using 5'RACE with constant-segment primers, TCRalpha and TCRbeta cDNA libraries were constructed, with sample barcodes and unique molecular identifiers added in the process. Trizol reagent was used to extract RNA from every sample. Library amplification was performed in two PCR steps, and a second sample barcode and Illumina TruSeq adapters were introduced in the second step. Sequencing of the libraries was done on an Illumina NovaSeq, producing 2 x 150 bp paired-end reads. For the original study's pipeline: Reads were demultiplexed and collapsed into UMI-guided consensus sequences with migec v1.2.7. Using mixcr v2.1.11, the UMI consensuses were aligned to TRA and TRB V and J templates and assembled into clonotypes. Clonotypes were classified as expanded or contracted when called significant by both edgeR and NoisET, with noise models trained on biological replicates. For edgeR calls, the cutoffs were a false discovery rate-adjusted p below 0.01 and a log2 fold-change threshold of 1. As an exploratory analysis of dynamics, max-normalized trajectories of the 1000 most abundant clonotypes were examined with PCA combined with hierarchical clustering. Separately sequenced CD4+ and CD8+ repertoires were used to assign a CD4 or CD8 phenotype to each responding clone. In TCRdb, the public reads were trimmed at Q25 with fastp and aligned with MiXCR, with productive beta chains retained. Rows are combined by CDR3 protein, so each entry shows the most common genes and DNA. The V and J calls, along with clone size, are taken from TCRdb and not from the paper's own processing. The sample table records some 190,000 distinct CDR3 sequences; 16% of these occur just once. The biggest ten clones account for just over 2% of the sample.

Turning to this clonotype: Its antigen is unknown. It has no much larger one-base neighbor in the sample; base qualities were not kept.

Counted from cysteine to phenylalanine, this CDR3 has 15 amino acids. Of all the DNA, just the CDR3 is kept, 45 bases in frame from base 1. CDR1 and CDR2, per the germline V gene, are SGHRS and YFSETQ. Germline trimming amounts to 0 bases on V and 4 bases on J, with 4 as the count of junction bases outside the gene matches. The receptor chain draws on TRBV5-1 and TRBJ2-3; TRBD2 agrees with 8 junctional bases. Sequencing input: PBMCs or a T cell subset sorted from them (not recorded which). This receptor was identified in an adult woman who had mild COVID-19 (a few samples of this study predate the infection). The sample titles of this study are shuffled in the database, so cell type and time point are left out; the donor was told from shared clones. CDR3 protein: CASSLAGGESDTQYF. The nucleotide sequence is TGCGCCAGCAGCTTGGCGGGGGGGGAATCAGATACGCAGTATTTT. Where the CDR3 stops, the reference TRBV5-1 and TRBJ2-3 genes take over; the full variable domain is KAGVTQTPRYLIKTRGQQVTLSCSPISGHRSVSWYQQTPGQGLQFLFEYFSETQRNKGNFPGRFSGRQFSNSRSEMNVSTLELGDSALYLCASSLAGGESDTQYFGPGTRLTVL.